A single sample gave rise to the 21 T cell receptor beta chains below, sequenced in a study of T cell responses to AZD1222 COVID-19 vaccine. Using immunoSEQ multiplex PCR, the repertoire was profiled, and TCRdb retains in-frame clones only, with some absent. Of nearly 90,000 clones listed, about 91% are singletons. Sequencing was performed on peripheral blood, taken on day 0 of MenACWY control vaccination. Receptor source: an adult in good health.

J is TRBJ2-6 and V is TRBV7-2, with D perhaps being TRBD1 or TRBD2 (5 bases each). The CDR3 length is 17 residues. Germline CDR1 SGHTA, CDR2 FQGNSA. V lost 1 base to trimming and J lost 4 bases, with 14 bases between them. The DNA for the CDR3 is TGTGCCAGCAGCTTAGGGTCCGGGGCAGGAGGGGCCAACGTCCTGACTTTC. It specifies CASSLGSGAGGANVLTF.

The chain has TRBV7-9 and TRBJ1-1; D is unclear. The germline gives CDR1 SEHNR, CDR2 FQNEAQ (reference sequence). The length of the CDR3 is 15 residues. V was shortened by 5 bases and J by 0 bases, with 13 bases between the two germline ends. CDR3 coding DNA: TGTGCCAGCAGCCCAGTCCTCCAGGTGAACACTGAAGCTTTCTTT. Its protein is CASSPVLQVNTEAFF.

This clone was counted a few times. The chain carries TRBV28 and TRBJ1-2; 8 nucleotides line up with TRBD1. Germline trimming cut 4 bases from V and 0 bases from J; bases unmatched to any gene: 10. Germline CDR1 is MDHEN and CDR2 is SYDVKM. CDR3 length: 17 residues. CDR3 loop: CASSSPDRAVANYGYTF. CDR3 coding DNA: TGTGCCAGCAGTTCGCCGGACAGGGCGGTCGCTAACTATGGCTACACCTTC.

The chain recombines TRBV9 with TRBJ1-6, with TRBD1 matching 7 bases. CDR1 is SGDLS, CDR2 YYNGEE, per germline. The CDR3 extends over 15 amino acids. V shed 4 bases and J 6 bases; nucleotides not matched to a gene: 7. CDR3 nucleotides: TGTGCCAGCAGCCCCTGGACAGGTTCTAATTCACCCCTCCACTTT. This encodes CASSPWTGSNSPLHF. Complete variable domain (other parts from reference TRBV9 and TRBJ1-6): DSGVTQTPKHLITATGQRVTLRCSPRSGDLSVYWYQQSLDQGLQFLIQYYNGEERAKGNILERFSAQQFPDLHSELNLSSLELGDSALYFCASSPWTGSNSPLHFGNGTRLTVT.

DNA of the CDR3: TGTGCTAGTGGTACTGAGGGACAGCAAGAGACCCAGTACTTC. Amino acid sequence: CASGTEGQQETQYF. J is TRBJ2-5 and V is TRBV12-5; TRBD1 aligns across 7 bases. Germline CDR1 reads LGHNT; CDR2 reads FRNRAP. The CDR3 length is 14 residues. J lost 2 bases, V lost 5 bases, and 5 bases had no gene match.

V is TRBV7-2 and J is TRBJ2-5; the D is unclear. The ends were cut back, 2 bases at V and 1 base at J, with 8 bases in the middle. The CDR3 length is 14 residues. CDR1 and CDR2 from the germline V gene are SGHTA and FQGNSA. The CDR3 reads CASSLRQAQETQYF. For the CDR3, the DNA is TGTGCCAGCAGCTTACGGCAGGCCCAAGAGACCCAGTACTTC.

The count of this clone is one. The genes are TRBV7-9 and TRBJ2-3, with TRBD2 identical over 10 bases. This CDR3 contains 15 residues. From germline, CDR1 is SEHNR and CDR2 FQNEAQ (reference sequence). V lost 6 bases and J lost 0; bases outside the gene matches: 3. The CDR3 nucleotides are TGTGCCAGCAGTAGCGGGGGGACTAGCACAGATACGCAGTATTTT. This codes for CASSSGGTSTDTQYF.

The chain is built from TRBV28 and TRBJ1-1; 7 bases align to TRBD1. The ends lost 7 bases at V and 5 bases at J; junction bases unmatched: 13. The CDR3 consists of 15 residues. CDR1 is MDHEN, CDR2 SYDVKM, per germline. The CDR3 nucleotides read TGTGCCAGCACCCTTCATAGGGGGCTATGGACTGAAGCTTTCTTT. Residues: CASTLHRGLWTEAFF.

The rearrangement uses TRBV18 and TRBJ2-7; D is perhaps TRBD1 or TRBD2 (5 bases each). This CDR3 is 14 amino acids long. Germline V lookup: CDR1 KGHSH, CDR2 LQKENI. The germline V and J ends were trimmed by 4 bases and 4 bases, with 14 bases remaining between them. CDR3 nucleotide sequence: TGTGCCAGCTCACGGGGGACGGTGTTTTACGAGCAGTACTTC. It is translated as CASSRGTVFYEQYF.

This clone came up once. The chain uses TRBV6-2 or TRBV6-3 and TRBJ2-7, with no clear D. The V and J ends lost 6 bases and 6 bases respectively, with 9 bases between them. The length of the CDR3 is 11 residues. Germline lookup yields CDR1 MNHEY and CDR2 SVGEGT. This CDR3 reads CASSPWGEQYF. CDR3 DNA sequence: TGTGCCAGCAGCCCATGGGGCGAGCAGTACTTC.

The CDR3 DNA reads TGTGCCAGCAGTACACAAGGGGATTGGCCCCAGCATTTT. It translates to CASSTQGDWPQHF. The chain combines TRBV12-3 or TRBV12-4 with TRBJ1-5; tentative D call: TRBD1 (5 bases). Trimming took off 5 bases at V and 9 bases at J, with 14 bases between the two ends. The CDR3 length is 13 residues.

CDR3 coding DNA: TGTGCCAGCAGTCCCTCTGGAAACACCATATATTTT. Amino acids: CASSPSGNTIYF. The chain links TRBV16 to TRBJ1-3; D uncertain. CDR1 and CDR2 from the germline V gene are KGHSY and FQNENV. Trimming removed 6 bases from V and 0 bases from J, with 3 bases in between. The CDR3 is made up of 12 amino acids.

This clone was recorded once. This CDR3 is CASSVEAGGGTDTQYF. The CDR3 DNA is TGTGCCAGCAGCGTAGAGGCGGGGGGAGGCACAGATACGCAGTATTTT. The gene calls are TRBV9 and TRBJ2-3; 8 bases are a match to TRBD2. The germline gives CDR1 SGDLS, CDR2 YYNGEE. This CDR3 region has 16 residues. Trimming removed 0 bases from V and 1 base from J; junction bases left unmatched: 4.

The CDR3 protein is CASSNRAGSSTDTQYF. For the CDR3, the DNA is TGTGCCAGCAGTAACCGCGCGGGGTCGAGCACAGATACGCAGTATTTT. The rearrangement joins TRBV6-2 or TRBV6-3 to TRBJ2-3; TRBD2 is a possible D gene (6 bases). The V end was cut by 5 bases, the J end by 0 bases, with 15 bases between. The germline CDR1 and CDR2 sequences are MNHEY and SVGEGT. This CDR3 is built from 16 residues.

The V gene is TRBV6-5, the J gene TRBJ1-4; D is possibly TRBD1 (5 bases). The CDR3 is 13 amino acids. With 6 bases removed from V and 5 bases from J, the gap between germline ends came to 10 bases. The V gene's germline CDR1 is MNHEY and CDR2 SVGAGI. As DNA, the CDR3 is TGTGCCAGCAGGGGGGTCTCAAATGAAAAACTGTTTTTT. It specifies CASRGVSNEKLFF.

The chain combines TRBV4-2 with TRBJ1-4; TRBD1 aligns across 12 bases. V trimming: 3 bases; J trimming: 8 bases; junction bases outside the gene matches: 4. The CDR3 is made up of 15 amino acids. CDR1 is LGHNA and CDR2 is YNFKEQ in the germline V gene. CDR3 sequence: CASSHGTGGGEKLFF. The CDR3 DNA follows: TGTGCCAGCAGCCACGGGACAGGGGGCGGGGAAAAACTGTTTTTT.

The chain combines TRBV4-2 with TRBJ1-4; D gene uncertain. The germline gives CDR1 LGHNA, CDR2 YNFKEQ. V was pared by 0 bases and J by 0 bases, with 8 bases between. The CDR3 runs 16 residues. CDR3 in amino acids: CASSQERDATNEKLFF. CDR3 sequence (DNA): TGTGCCAGCAGCCAAGAGAGGGATGCAACTAATGAAAAACTGTTTTTT.

The chain has TRBV9 and TRBJ1-4; D remains ambiguous. CDR1 and CDR2 (germline): SGDLS, YYNGEE. The V end lost 3 bases, the J end lost 1 base, and 10 bases lay between the germline ends. The CDR3 covers 15 residues. The CDR3 nucleotides read TGTGCCAGCAGCGCAAATCGGGGAACTAATGAAAAACTGTTTTTT. Residues: CASSANRGTNEKLFF.

This chain links TRBV5-5 with TRBJ1-2; D gene ambiguous. This CDR3 region has 13 residues. Germline V gene sequence: CDR1 SGHKS, CDR2 YYEKEE (reference sequence). V lost 2 bases to trimming and J lost 1 base, with 6 bases between them. This CDR3 is CASSFGNNYGYTF. The CDR3, as DNA: TGTGCCAGCAGCTTCGGTAATAACTATGGCTACACCTTC.

This chain joins TRBV25-1 and TRBJ2-3; no reliable D call. This CDR3 is 13 amino acids long. V was shortened by 2 bases and J by 10 bases, with 13 bases between the two germline ends. Germline V gives CDR1 MGHDK, CDR2 SYGVNS. CDR3 residues: CASSERSEIAQYF. CDR3 nucleotides: TGTGCCAGCAGTGAAAGATCAGAAATTGCGCAGTATTTT.

The rearrangement uses TRBV19 and TRBJ2-7; TRBD1 agrees at 10 bases. Germline CDR1 and CDR2: LNHDA and SQIVND (reference sequence). V lost 3 bases, J lost 2 bases, and 7 bases stayed unmatched. The CDR3 sequence is 16 residues long. In DNA form, the CDR3 reads TGTGCCAGTAGTATGCCGGGACAGGGGCGACCCTACGAGCAGTACTTC. Translation gives CASSMPGQGRPYEQYF.